This T cell receptor beta chain was recorded in a study of blood T cell repertoires in COVID-19. Across the study: COVID-19 samples from acute and convalescent phases originated in the United States, Italy and Spain. Sample material is recorded as cDNA or gDNA derived from T cells, B-cell-depleted T cells, or PBMCs.

Trimming took off 7 bases at V and 2 bases at J, with 5 bases between the two ends. The CDR3 spans 11 residues. Germline lookup yields CDR1 SNHLY and CDR2 FYNNEI. The table came from immunoSEQ multiplex PCR; TCRdb's copy has only in-frame clones and leaves some out. The sample records about 110,000 clones, about 79% being singletons. Followed over time, Seattle patients had been enrolled while infection was active. The chain joins TRBV2 to TRBJ2-5; D is uncertain. Sequences were obtained from peripheral blood. The sequence was collected from a man older than 75 with COVID-19, enrolled during active disease. CDR3 amino acids: CASTPQETQYF. The CDR3 DNA follows: TGTGCCAGCACCCCTCAAGAGACCCAGTACTTC.